The next 22 T cell receptor beta chains were all read from a single sample in a study of blood T cell repertoires in COVID-19. Only in-frame clones appear in the TCRdb table, and some are missing; sequencing was by immunoSEQ multiplex PCR. The data hold 300,000 to 400,000 clones, with roughly 88% observed a single time. Source material: PBMCs or T cells enriched from blood (not recorded which). These receptors were taken from a man in his thirties or forties who had recovered from COVID-19.

The genes are TRBV5-1 and TRBJ2-2; the match to TRBD2 covers 11 bases. Trimming took 2 bases from V and 2 from J; bases not matched to a gene: 2. The V gene's germline CDR1 is SGHRS and CDR2 YFSETQ. This CDR3 has 16 amino acids. The chain's CDR3 is CASSLTSGGNTGELFF. In DNA, the CDR3 is TGCGCCAGCAGCTTAACTAGCGGGGGAAACACCGGGGAGCTGTTTTTT.

A note on this clone: The same CDR3 also results from other DNA sequences found in this sample. J is TRBJ1-2 and V is TRBV9; perhaps TRBD1 as D (6 bases). CDR1 and CDR2 (germline): SGDLS, YYNGEE. The V end was cut by 4 bases, the J end by 8 bases, with 27 bases between. This CDR3 spans 17 amino acids. The DNA for the CDR3 is TGTGCCAGCAGCTCGCCACAGGGCCACCGGGAACCGATCGGCTACACCTTC. It yields the protein CASSSPQGHREPIGYTF.

The chain couples TRBV2 to TRBJ1-6; D uncertain. Germline V gene lookup returns CDR1 SNHLY and CDR2 FYNNEI. The CDR3 runs 14 residues. With 4 bases removed from V and 5 bases from J, the gap between germline ends came to 9 bases. CDR3: CASSGTGNNSPLHF. The CDR3 nucleotides are TGTGCCAGCAGTGGGACCGGGAATAATTCACCCCTCCACTTT.

This clone has a single count. The chain combines TRBV7-9 with TRBJ2-2, with D possibly TRBD1 on 5 matching bases. There are 14 residues in the CDR3. Germline V gene sequence: CDR1 SEHNR, CDR2 FQNEAQ (reference sequence). V lost 6 bases and J 6 bases, leaving 14 bases between the germline ends. The CDR3 loop is CASSSLRGAGELFF. As DNA, the CDR3 is TGTGCCAGCAGTTCCCTAAGGGGCGCCGGGGAGCTGTTTTTT.

This chain uses TRBV12-3 or TRBV12-4 with TRBJ1-2; D unresolved. Trimming cost V 1 base and J 6 bases, with 6 bases left between them. The CDR3 covers 12 residues. The CDR3 reads CASSLGSDGYTF. The CDR3 nucleotides are TGTGCCAGCAGTTTAGGATCAGATGGCTACACCTTC.

The chain recombines TRBV3-1 (or the pseudogene TRBV3-2) with TRBJ2-1, with 8 bases lining up with TRBD2. J lost 2 bases, V lost 4 bases, and 7 bases had no gene match. Germline CDR1 and CDR2: LGHDT and YNNKEL (reference sequence). The CDR3 is 16 residues long. The CDR3 sequence: CASSPILSGAYNEQFF. The CDR3 DNA is TGTGCCAGCAGCCCTATACTTAGCGGGGCCTACAATGAGCAGTTCTTC.

The chain links TRBV6-1 to TRBJ1-2, with 7 bases matching TRBD1. J gave up 8 bases and V 3 bases, and 6 bases lay outside the gene matches. The CDR3 length is 13 residues. Germline CDR1 MNHNS, CDR2 SASEGT. CDR3 region: CASSETGQEGYTF. The CDR3 nucleotides read TGTGCCAGCAGTGAGACAGGGCAAGAGGGCTACACCTTC.

On this clone itself: Within the sample, other DNA sequences also encode this same CDR3. CDR3 protein: CASSVGGGETQYF. The CDR3 DNA is TGTGCCAGCAGCGTAGGGGGAGGTGAGACCCAGTACTTC. The chain uses TRBV9 and TRBJ2-5; D perhaps matches TRBD2 (6 bases). V lost 0 bases and J 5 bases, leaving 8 bases between the germline ends. The germline V gene has CDR1 SGDLS and CDR2 YYNGEE. The CDR3 contains 13 residues.

The genes are TRBV28 and TRBJ2-7, with 11 bases identical to TRBD1. V lost 4 bases, J lost 3 bases, and 5 bases stayed unmatched. CDR1 is MDHEN, CDR2 SYDVKM, per germline. The CDR3 contains 15 residues. CDR3 coding DNA: TGTGCCAGCAGTTACCCTGGGACAGGGGGCTACGAGCAGTACTTC. It specifies CASSYPGTGGYEQYF.

The J gene is TRBJ1-4, the V gene TRBV2; tentative D call: TRBD1 (6 bases). The CDR3 covers 15 residues. The V gene lost 2 bases and the J gene lost 0 bases, with 7 bases spanning the gap. Germline V gene lookup returns CDR1 SNHLY and CDR2 FYNNEI. The CDR3 bases are TGTGCCAGCAGTGAAAGACAGGCAACTAATGAAAAACTGTTTTTT. Translating gives CASSERQATNEKLFF.

The chain couples TRBV29-1 to TRBJ2-7, with a tentative D call TRBD2 (5 bases). The germline gives CDR1 SQVTM, CDR2 ANQGSEA. The germline V and J ends were trimmed by 4 bases and 2 bases, with 18 bases remaining between them. The CDR3 consists of 15 residues. DNA of the CDR3: TGCAGCGTTGTAGGGAGTTCGGCCTTGGCCTACGAGCAGTACTTC. This sequence encodes CSVVGSSALAYEQYF.

The chain combines TRBV12-3 or TRBV12-4 with TRBJ2-2, with D maybe TRBD2 (5 bases). The CDR3 extends over 13 amino acids. The ends were cut back, 2 bases at V and 7 bases at J, with 8 bases in the middle. DNA of the CDR3: TGTGCCAGCAGTTTAAATCGGGGCGGGGAGCTGTTTTTT. Translating it yields CASSLNRGGELFF.

The V gene is TRBV6-5, the J gene TRBJ1-5; unclear D gene. Germline V gene sequence: CDR1 MNHEY, CDR2 SVGAGI. V was clipped by 6 bases and J by 8 bases, with 14 bases between them. The CDR3 loop spans 13 amino acids. The CDR3 protein is CASRLDAYKPQHF. The DNA for the CDR3 is TGTGCCAGCAGACTAGACGCATATAAGCCCCAGCATTTT.

The DNA for the CDR3 is TGTGCCAGCAGCCCCGGGACAGGGGGGCAAGGCGCTGAAGCTTTCTTT. Protein sequence: CASSPGTGGQGAEAFF. The chain employs TRBV3-1 (or the pseudogene TRBV3-2) and TRBJ1-1; 11 bases match TRBD1. The CDR3 covers 16 residues. Germline V gene sequence: CDR1 LGHDT, CDR2 YNNKEL (reference sequence). The J segment lost 6 bases and the V segment lost 4 bases, leaving 10 bases of the junction unmatched.

The chain uses TRBV5-1 and TRBJ1-4; D possibly corresponds to TRBD1 (5 bases). CDR1 is SGHRS and CDR2 is YFSETQ in the germline V gene. V shed 5 bases and J shed 1 base, with 9 bases lying between them. CDR3 size: 14 residues. The CDR3 is CASRKQETNEKLFF. CDR3 in DNA: TGCGCCAGCAGGAAACAGGAAACTAATGAAAAACTGTTTTTT.

Note on this clone: This may be a read error: a much more frequent sequence differs by one nucleotide. The chain carries TRBV5-4 and TRBJ1-1; a weak D match, TRBD1 (6 bases). CDR1 is SGHNT, CDR2 YYREEE, per germline (reference sequence). The CDR3 spans 13 residues. The ends were cut back, 4 bases at V and 1 base at J, with 8 bases in the middle. The CDR3 is CASSLTGNTEAFF. CDR3 sequence (DNA): TGTGCCAGCAGCCTGACAGGGAACACTGAAGCTTTCTTT. Full variable domain (rest looked up from reference TRBV5-4 and TRBJ1-1): ETGVTQSPTHLIKTRGQQVTLRCSSQSGHNTVSWYQQALGQGPQFIFQYYREEENGRGNFPPRFSGLQFPNYSSELNVNALELDDSALYLCASSLTGNTEAFFGQGTRLTVV.

This chain joins TRBV30 and TRBJ1-6; D may be TRBD1 (6 bases). Germline CDR1 GTSNPN, CDR2 SVGIG (reference sequence). Trimming shortened V by 2 bases and J by 0 bases, and 20 bases separated the two germline ends. The CDR3 sequence is 19 residues long. CDR3 sequence: CAWSPDGQYPSSYNSPLHF. The CDR3 region has the DNA TGTGCCTGGAGTCCCGACGGACAGTATCCGAGCTCCTATAATTCACCCCTCCACTTT.

CDR3 in DNA: TGTGCCAGCAGCTTGGAGGGGGCCACCTCCTACGAGCAGTACTTC. It encodes CASSLEGATSYEQYF. The chain joins TRBV5-6 to TRBJ2-7; 7 bases agree with TRBD1. This CDR3 spans 15 amino acids. Trimming took 0 bases from V and 0 from J; bases not matched to a gene: 3. The germline V gene encodes CDR1 SGHDT and CDR2 YYEEEE. Supplemented by reference TRBV5-6 and TRBJ2-7, the full variable domain reads DAGVTQSPTHLIKTRGQQVTLRCSPKSGHDTVSWYQQALGQGPQFIFQYYEEEERQRGNFPDRFSGHQFPNYSSELNVNALLLGDSALYLCASSLEGATSYEQYFGPGTRLTVT.

V gene TRBV7-2 combines with J gene TRBJ2-2; 9 bases match TRBD1. This CDR3 contains 16 residues. Germline V lookup: CDR1 SGHTA, CDR2 FQGNSA. V was clipped by 4 bases and J by 7 bases; unmatched bases: 10. The CDR3, as DNA: TGTGCCAGCAGCTCAGTCCCGGGACAGGGCGGCGGGGAGCTGTTTTTT. It is translated as CASSSVPGQGGGELFF. The full variable domain, completed using reference TRBV7-2 and TRBJ2-2, is GAGVSQSPSNKVTEKGKDVELRCDPISGHTALYWYRQSLGQGLEFLIYFQGNSAPDKSGLPSDRFSAERTGGSVSTLTIQRTQQEDSAVYLCASSSVPGQGGGELFFGEGSRLTVL.

Within the sample, this clone is medium-sized. The gene calls are TRBV3-1 (or the pseudogene TRBV3-2) and TRBJ2-1; 12 nucleotides agree with TRBD2. With V trimmed by 4 bases and J by 8 bases, 12 bases remained unmatched. There are 17 residues in the CDR3. CDR1 is LGHDT and CDR2 is YNNKEL in the germline V gene (reference sequence). Written as DNA, the CDR3 is TGTGCCAGCAGCCCGGAGAATCTAGCGGGGGGGAAGGATGAGCAGTTCTTC. It codes for CASSPENLAGGKDEQFF.

The V call is TRBV2, the J call TRBJ2-7; D unresolved. V lost 6 bases and J 6 bases, leaving 9 bases between the germline ends. This CDR3 is 11 amino acids long. Per the germline V gene, CDR1 is SNHLY and CDR2 is FYNNEI. CDR3 sequence: CASSYSSEQYF. The CDR3 nucleotides read TGTGCCAGCAGCTACAGCTCCGAGCAGTACTTC.

The V call is TRBV7-9, the J call TRBJ2-7; D is uncertain. Germline CDR1 SEHNR, CDR2 FQNEAQ (reference sequence). V shed 6 bases and J shed 4 bases, with 7 bases lying between them. The CDR3 has 11 amino acids. The CDR3 protein is CASRNNYEQYF. The CDR3, as DNA: TGTGCCAGCAGGAACAATTACGAGCAGTACTTC.